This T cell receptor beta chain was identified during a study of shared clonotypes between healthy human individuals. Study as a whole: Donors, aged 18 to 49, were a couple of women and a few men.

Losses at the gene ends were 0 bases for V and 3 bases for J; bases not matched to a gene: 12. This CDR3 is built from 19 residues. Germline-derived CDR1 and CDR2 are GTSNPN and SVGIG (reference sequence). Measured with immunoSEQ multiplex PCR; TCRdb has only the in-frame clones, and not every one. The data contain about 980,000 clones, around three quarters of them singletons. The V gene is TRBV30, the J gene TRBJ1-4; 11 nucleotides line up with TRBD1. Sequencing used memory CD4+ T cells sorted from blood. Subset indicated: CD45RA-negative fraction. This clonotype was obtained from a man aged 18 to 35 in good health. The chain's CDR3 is CAWSVDPWDRGWANEKLFF. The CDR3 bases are TGTGCCTGGAGTGTGGATCCGTGGGACAGGGGGTGGGCTAATGAAAAACTGTTTTTT.